These 25 T cell receptor beta chains originate from one sample sequenced in a study of T cell responses to AZD1222 COVID-19 vaccine. This table comes from immunoSEQ multiplex PCR, and its TCRdb copy is limited to in-frame clones, with some not included. The table shows 130,000 or so clones, with about 82% occurring only once. The sample was peripheral blood, taken 28 days after the second dose of the MenACWY control vaccine. Every receptor here comes from an adult who received the MenACWY meningococcal vaccine as a control.

J is TRBJ1-1 and V is TRBV5-1, with no clear D. Trimming pared 0 bases from V and 4 bases from J, leaving 10 bases between. CDR1 is SGHRS and CDR2 is YFSETQ in the germline V gene. There are 14 residues in the CDR3. The CDR3: CASSLDWGGTEAFF. CDR3 sequence (DNA): TGCGCCAGCAGCTTGGATTGGGGTGGCACTGAAGCTTTCTTT.

The chain has TRBV6-1 and TRBJ1-1; D remains ambiguous. Germline V gene lookup returns CDR1 MNHNS and CDR2 SASEGT. CDR3 length: 14 residues. Deletions cut 1 base from V and 0 bases from J, with 6 bases between. This CDR3 reads CASSEEVVNTEAFF. CDR3 nucleotides: TGTGCCAGCAGTGAAGAGGTCGTGAACACTGAAGCTTTCTTT.

The V call is TRBV5-6, the J call TRBJ2-3, with 8 positions matching TRBD2. The CDR3 has 15 residues. Losses at the gene ends were 1 base for V and 7 bases for J; bases not matched to a gene: 8. CDR1 SGHDT and CDR2 YYEEEE come from the germline V gene. This CDR3 is CASSLFVAGYHTQYF. The CDR3 DNA follows: TGTGCCAGCAGCTTGTTCGTAGCGGGATACCATACGCAGTATTTT. Full variable domain (remainder filled in from reference TRBV5-6 and TRBJ2-3): DAGVTQSPTHLIKTRGQQVTLRCSPKSGHDTVSWYQQALGQGPQFIFQYYEEEERQRGNFPDRFSGHQFPNYSSELNVNALLLGDSALYLCASSLFVAGYHTQYFGPGTRLTVL.

V usage is TRBV6-6 and J usage is TRBJ1-1; TRBD1 is a possible D gene (6 bases). The CDR3 length is 14 residues. The ends were cut back, 3 bases at V and 3 bases at J, with 11 bases in the middle. Germline V lookup: CDR1 MNHNY, CDR2 SVGAGI (reference sequence). The CDR3 nucleotides read TGTGCCAGCAGTTATCGGGGGCTGGACACTGAAGCTTTCTTT. Translated: CASSYRGLDTEAFF.

The V call is TRBV6-1, the J call TRBJ2-7; 8 nucleotides line up with TRBD1. This CDR3 comprises 16 residues. With V trimmed by 4 bases and J by 1 base, 9 bases remained unmatched. CDR1 MNHNS and CDR2 SASEGT come from the germline V gene. CDR3 bases: TGTGCCAGCAGTGCTCAGGGGGCAGGTCCTTCCTACGAGCAGTACGTC. It is translated as CASSAQGAGPSYEQYV.

This chain uses TRBV4-2 with TRBJ2-2; D is ambiguous. Germline V gives CDR1 LGHNA, CDR2 YNFKEQ. V was shortened by 1 base and J by 7 bases, with 7 bases between the two germline ends. The CDR3 has 13 residues. CDR3 amino acids: CASSQAGIGELFF. CDR3 sequence (DNA): TGTGCCAGCAGCCAAGCTGGGATCGGGGAGCTGTTTTTT.

The gene calls are TRBV9 and TRBJ1-3, with D maybe TRBD1 (5 bases). The CDR3 consists of 16 residues. CDR1 is SGDLS and CDR2 is YYNGEE in the germline V gene. The V gene lost 1 base and the J gene lost 1 base, with 12 bases spanning the gap. Here the CDR3 reads CASSVSSGASGNTIYF. CDR3 DNA: TGTGCCAGCAGCGTATCCAGTGGGGCTTCTGGAAACACCATATATTTT. The full variable domain, with the rest looked up from reference TRBV9 and TRBJ1-3, is DSGVTQTPKHLITATGQRVTLRCSPRSGDLSVYWYQQSLDQGLQFLIQYYNGEERAKGNILERFSAQQFPDLHSELNLSSLELGDSALYFCASSVSSGASGNTIYFGEGSWLTVV.

The CDR3 reads CAISESAANTEAFF. The CDR3 DNA sequence: TGTGCCATCAGTGAGTCGGCTGCGAACACTGAAGCTTTCTTT. The J gene is TRBJ1-1, the V gene TRBV10-3; D call uncertain. The germline V gene encodes CDR1 ENHRY and CDR2 SYGVKD. The V end was cut by 0 bases, the J end by 1 base, with 6 bases between. The CDR3 is made up of 14 amino acids.

The rearrangement joins TRBV9 to TRBJ2-1; 14 bases match TRBD2. CDR3 length: 16 residues. V lost 0 bases to trimming and J lost 10 bases; unmatched junction nucleotides: 6. Germline-derived CDR1 and CDR2 are SGDLS and YYNGEE. Here the CDR3 DNA reads TGTGCCAGCAGCGTAGCGGGGACTAGCGGGAGCCCCGAGCAGTTCTTC. Protein: CASSVAGTSGSPEQFF.

CDR3 in amino acids: CASTQGGKLFF. DNA for the CDR3: TGTGCCAGCACCCAGGGGGGAAAACTGTTTTTT. V usage is TRBV12-3 or TRBV12-4 and J usage is TRBJ1-4, with 7 bases lining up with TRBD1. With 7 bases clipped from V and 10 bases from J, the junction kept 3 bases outside the gene matches. The CDR3 is 11 residues long.

This rearrangement joins TRBV19 to TRBJ1-5; D unclear. Germline-derived CDR1 and CDR2 are LNHDA and SQIVND (reference sequence). Trimming took off 5 bases at V and 0 bases at J, with 17 bases between the two ends. This CDR3 comprises 17 residues. In DNA form, the CDR3 reads TGTGCCAGTAGTTTTCTCTTACAGACCTATAGCAATCAGCCCCAGCATTTT. Translating gives CASSFLLQTYSNQPQHF.

V usage is TRBV4-2 and J usage is TRBJ1-6; D is perhaps TRBD1 (5 bases). The CDR3 has 14 residues. Germline V gene data show CDR1 as LGHNA and CDR2 as YNFKEQ. Trimming took 1 base from V and 8 from J, leaving 9 bases between them. CDR3 coding DNA: TGTGCCAGCAGCCAAGGGGTAGGGGATTCACCCCTCCACTTT. Its translation is CASSQGVGDSPLHF.

The genes are TRBV5-5 and TRBJ2-7; D might be TRBD2 (5 bases). Germline lookup yields CDR1 SGHKS and CDR2 YYEKEE (reference sequence). V was cut by 6 bases and J by 0 bases, with 22 bases left in between. The CDR3 runs to 17 residues. Here the CDR3 reads CASTHGGYFGISYEQYF. The CDR3 DNA reads TGTGCCAGCACTCACGGAGGCTACTTCGGTATCTCCTACGAGCAGTACTTC.

The V call is TRBV6-5, the J call TRBJ2-5; D gene uncertain. The CDR3 has 12 amino acids. V shed 0 bases and J shed 4 bases, with 3 bases lying between them. Germline CDR1 and CDR2: MNHEY and SVGAGI. CDR3 amino acids: CASSYSGETQYF. The DNA of the CDR3 is TGTGCCAGCAGTTACTCTGGAGAGACCCAGTACTTC.

The rearrangement joins TRBV7-8 to TRBJ2-7, with a possible D match to TRBD1 (6 bases). This CDR3 has 15 residues. V lost 2 bases and J lost 1, with 12 bases in between. In germline, CDR1 is SGHVS, CDR2 FQNEAQ. The CDR3, as DNA: TGTGCCAGCAGCTTAAGACGTACAGGGTCCTACGAGCAGTACTTC. This encodes CASSLRRTGSYEQYF.

This clone occurred a few times. The gene calls are TRBV7-2 and TRBJ2-7; D possibly matches TRBD1 or TRBD2 (5 bases each). The CDR3 is made up of 14 amino acids. CDR1 SGHTA and CDR2 FQGNSA come from the germline V gene. V was pared by 0 bases and J by 5 bases, with 11 bases between. CDR3 DNA: TGTGCCAGCAGCTTAGCCGGGGCCCTGGACGAGCAGTACTTC. This encodes CASSLAGALDEQYF.

CDR3 sequence: CASFGAGTLNTEAFF. CDR3 DNA: TGTGCCAGCTTCGGAGCGGGGACCTTGAACACTGAAGCTTTCTTT. The chain couples TRBV7-9 to TRBJ1-1; a weak D match, TRBD1 (5 bases). V was pared by 8 bases and J by 0 bases, with 16 bases between. Germline CDR1 is SEHNR and CDR2 is FQNEAQ (reference sequence). This CDR3 has 15 amino acids.

The chain carries TRBV12-5 and TRBJ1-5; D is unclear. Germline CDR1 LGHNT, CDR2 FRNRAP. The CDR3 extends over 14 amino acids. The V end lost 3 bases, the J end lost 1 base, and 7 bases lay between the germline ends. CDR3 amino acids: CASGFSESNQPQHF. DNA of the CDR3: TGTGCTAGTGGTTTCTCGGAAAGCAATCAGCCCCAGCATTTT.

The chain uses TRBV3-1 (or the pseudogene TRBV3-2) and TRBJ1-1; 7 nucleotides align to TRBD1. Germline trimming cut 0 bases from V and 8 bases from J; bases unmatched to any gene: 0. The CDR3 spans 12 residues. Germline loops: CDR1 LGHDT, CDR2 YNNKEL (reference sequence). In DNA, the CDR3 is TGTGCCAGCAGCCAAGAGACAGGGGAAGCTTTCTTT. Amino acid sequence: CASSQETGEAFF.

The gene calls are TRBV5-6 and TRBJ1-5, with 8 bases lining up with TRBD1. The CDR3 is 15 amino acids. J gave up 4 bases and V 0 bases, and 3 bases lay outside the gene matches. Germline lookup yields CDR1 SGHDT and CDR2 YYEEEE. CDR3 region: CASSLADRGNQPQHF. The CDR3 DNA follows: TGTGCCAGCAGCTTGGCAGACAGGGGAAATCAGCCCCAGCATTTT.

This clone has more than one count but fewer than ten. The chain employs TRBV24-1 and TRBJ1-5, with D maybe TRBD1 (5 bases). This CDR3 has 16 residues. Germline V gene data show CDR1 as KGHDR and CDR2 as SFDVKD. V was clipped by 2 bases and J by 5 bases, with 15 bases between them. This CDR3 is CATSDSNPGPDQPQHF. The CDR3 DNA is TGTGCCACCAGTGATTCCAACCCAGGGCCCGATCAGCCCCAGCATTTT.

The rearrangement uses TRBV6-5 and TRBJ1-6, with TRBD1 as a possible D gene (5 bases). V lost 0 bases, J lost 7 bases, and 10 bases lay in between. Germline V gene sequence: CDR1 MNHEY, CDR2 SVGAGI. The CDR3 consists of 15 residues. The CDR3 DNA is TGTGCCAGCAGTTACTCCGGGGGGAAGAATTCACCCCTCCACTTT. Its translation: CASSYSGGKNSPLHF.

This chain connects TRBV5-3 to TRBJ2-7; either TRBD1 or TRBD2 may supply D (5 bases each). TRBV5-3 is treated as an ORF (open reading frame) with a function not yet certain. The germline V and J ends were trimmed by 2 bases and 2 bases, with 14 bases remaining between them. This CDR3 has 15 residues. The DNA for the CDR3 is TGTGCCAGAAGCTTCCGGGGCCAATCGACCTACGAGCAGTACGTC. Residues: CARSFRGQSTYEQYV.

J is TRBJ1-6 and V is TRBV30; no clear D gene. Germline values: CDR1 GTSNPN, CDR2 SVGIG (reference sequence). The CDR3 has 14 amino acids. The germline V and J ends were trimmed by 0 bases and 1 base, with 4 bases remaining between them. The CDR3 coding sequence is TGTGCCTGGAGTGTACAGTCCTATAATTCACCCCTCCACTTT. It codes for CAWSVQSYNSPLHF.

This clone has just one count. The CDR3 DNA follows: TGTGCCAGCAGTGGCAGGGGGGTTTGGAACACTGAAGCTTTCTTT. Translated, it gives CASSGRGVWNTEAFF. V and J are TRBV2 and TRBJ1-1; TRBD1 matches at 7 bases. Germline values: CDR1 SNHLY, CDR2 FYNNEI. Unmatched junction bases numbered 6, after V lost 4 bases and J lost 1 base. This CDR3 spans 15 amino acids.